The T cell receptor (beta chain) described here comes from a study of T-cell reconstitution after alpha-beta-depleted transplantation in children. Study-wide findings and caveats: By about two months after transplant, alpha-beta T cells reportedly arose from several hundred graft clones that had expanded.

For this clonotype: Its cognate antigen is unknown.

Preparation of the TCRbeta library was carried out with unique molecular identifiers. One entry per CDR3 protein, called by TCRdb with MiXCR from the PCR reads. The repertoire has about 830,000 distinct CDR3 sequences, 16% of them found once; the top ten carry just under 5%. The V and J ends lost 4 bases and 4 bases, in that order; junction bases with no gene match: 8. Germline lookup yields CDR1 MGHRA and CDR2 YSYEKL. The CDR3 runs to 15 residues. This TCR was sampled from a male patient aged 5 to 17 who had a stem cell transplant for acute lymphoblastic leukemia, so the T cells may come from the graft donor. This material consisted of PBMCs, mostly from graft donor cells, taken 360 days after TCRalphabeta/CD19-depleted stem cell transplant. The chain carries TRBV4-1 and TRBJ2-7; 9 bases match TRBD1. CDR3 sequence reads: CASSLIRDRAYEQYF. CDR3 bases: TGCGCCAGCAGCCTAATCCGGGACAGGGCTTACGAGCAGTACTTC.